This is a list of T cell receptor beta chains from one sample in a study of blood T cell repertoires in COVID-19. Profiled with immunoSEQ multiplex PCR; TCRdb holds only in-frame clones, not every one. The sample shows 150,000 or so clones, around 89% of them seen only once. Material for sequencing was PBMCs or T cells enriched from blood (not recorded which). These receptors came from a woman in her 30s with acute COVID-19. The CDR3 runs from the conserved cysteine through the conserved F or W. D genes are given only for firm matches. Clone size is given for some rows only: seen once, a few or many times, or a class if the clone is expanded.

J	size	D	V	CDR3	DNA
TRBJ2-5	-	-	TRBV11-2	CASSVQETQYF	TGTGCCAGCAGCGTACAAGAGACCCAGTACTTC
TRBJ2-6	-	TRBD1	TRBV18	CASSPVPDRAVSGANVLTF	TGTGCCAGCTCACCGGTTCCGGACAGGGCTGTCTCTGGGGCCAACGTCCTGACTTTC
TRBJ1-3	once	-	TRBV13	CASSLRGGGNTIYF	TGTGCCAGCAGCTTACGAGGGGGTGGAAACACCATATATTTT
TRBJ2-3	-	TRBD2	TRBV28	CASSPLAGYTDTQYF	TGTGCCAGCAGTCCATTAGCGGGGTACACAGATACGCAGTATTTT
TRBJ2-3	-	TRBD2	TRBV7-2	CASSSFPREFSTQYF	TGTGCCAGCAGCTCCTTCCCGCGGGAGTTTAGTACGCAGTATTTT
TRBJ1-1	-	-	TRBV9	CASSARPGGPGTEAFF	TGTGCCAGCAGCGCCCGACCGGGGGGGCCGGGCACTGAAGCTTTCTTT
TRBJ2-2	-	TRBD2	TRBV6-2/TRBV6-3	CASSFGTSGRDIGELFF	TGTGCCAGCAGTTTTGGGACTAGCGGGAGGGACATCGGGGAGCTGTTTTTT
TRBJ2-2	-	TRBD2	TRBV5-6	CASSFQREGPAGELFF	TGTGCCAGCAGCTTTCAGCGGGAGGGCCCCGCCGGGGAGCTGTTTTTT
TRBJ2-3	-	-	TRBV9	CASSVDGGRDTQYF	TGTGCCAGCAGCGTAGACGGGGGGCGAGATACGCAGTATTTT
TRBJ2-7	-	TRBD2	TRBV6-5	CASSLTRDYRYEQYF	TGTGCCAGCAGTTTAACCCGGGACTACCGATACGAGCAGTACTTC
TRBJ1-2	-	-	TRBV2	CASSETRQDYGYTF	TGTGCCAGCAGTGAAACCCGCCAGGACTATGGCTACACCTTC
TRBJ2-2	-	-	TRBV6-1	CASSEGPGLFNTGELFF	TGTGCCAGCAGTGAAGGCCCGGGACTTTTTAACACCGGGGAGCTGTTTTTT
TRBJ2-1	-	-	TRBV10-3	CAISGNDREQFF	TGTGCCATCAGTGGCAACGACAGAGAGCAGTTCTTC
TRBJ2-5	-	-	TRBV20-1	CSARVGETQYF	TGCAGTGCTAGAGTTGGCGAGACCCAGTACTTC
TRBJ2-7	-	TRBD1	TRBV2	CASSVERQGVEQYF	TGTGCCAGCAGTGTTGAACGGCAGGGGGTCGAGCAGTACTTC
TRBJ2-1	-	TRBD2	TRBV3-1/TRBV3-2	CASSRISMWGSGTYNEQFF	TGTGCCAGCAGCCGAATAAGCATGTGGGGTAGCGGGACCTACAATGAGCAGTTCTTC
TRBJ1-5	-	-	TRBV19	CASSTEINQPQHF	TGTGCCAGTAGTACCGAGATAAATCAGCCCCAGCATTTT
TRBJ2-1	-	-	TRBV4-3	CASSQVAGIPTDEQFF	TGCGCCAGCAGCCAAGTGGCCGGGATTCCAACAGATGAGCAGTTCTTC
TRBJ2-7	-	-	TRBV28	CASSPTATTYEQYF	TGTGCCAGCAGTCCGACAGCCACCACCTACGAGCAGTACTTC
TRBJ2-1	-	TRBD2	TRBV4-1	CASSQVPGGSGLGNEQFF	TGCGCCAGCAGCCAAGTCCCGGGGGGTAGCGGACTCGGCAATGAGCAGTTCTTC
TRBJ2-1	-	-	TRBV6-5	CASRSVHEQFF	TGTGCCAGCAGGTCGGTCCATGAGCAGTTCTTC
TRBJ1-4	-	-	TRBV10-3	CAISESTASNEKLFF	TGTGCCATCAGTGAGTCTACAGCTTCAAATGAAAAACTGTTTTTT
TRBJ1-1	-	-	TRBV29-1	CSVDRKNTEAFF	TGCAGCGTTGACAGAAAGAACACTGAAGCTTTCTTT
TRBJ2-2	-	TRBD2	TRBV9	CASQREETNTGELFF	TGTGCCAGTCAGCGGGAGGAAACGAACACCGGGGAGCTGTTTTTT
TRBJ2-3	-	TRBD2	TRBV11-2	CASSPRGSGSIVTQYF	TGTGCCAGCAGCCCCCGAGGTAGCGGGAGTATCGTTACGCAGTATTTT
TRBJ2-1	-	TRBD2	TRBV9	CASSVDQAGGEFF	TGTGCCAGCAGCGTAGATCAAGCGGGAGGTGAGTTCTTC
TRBJ2-7	-	TRBD1	TRBV19	CASSNTGGMGFDEQYF	TGTGCCAGTAGTAACACAGGGGGAATGGGTTTTGACGAGCAGTACTTC
TRBJ1-5	-	TRBD1	TRBV5-6	CASSPGQGRQPQHF	TGTGCCAGCAGCCCGGGACAGGGTCGACAGCCCCAGCATTTT
TRBJ1-2	-	-	TRBV28	CASNPGDHYGYTF	TGTGCCAGCAATCCGGGGGATCACTATGGCTACACCTTC
TRBJ1-1	once	-	TRBV7-9	CASSLALGDTEAFF	TGTGCCAGCAGCTTAGCGTTAGGAGACACTGAAGCTTTCTTT
TRBJ1-5	few	TRBD1	TRBV4-1	CASSQGRQGAYNQPQHF	TGCGCCAGCAGCCAAGGTCGACAGGGAGCCTACAATCAGCCCCAGCATTTT
TRBJ1-5	-	-	TRBV4-3	CASSQAPTGQPQHF	TGCGCCAGCAGCCAAGCCCCGACGGGGCAGCCCCAGCATTTT
TRBJ1-2	few	TRBD1	TRBV18	CASSPGQGVTTF	TGTGCCAGCTCCCCCGGGCAGGGGGTTACCACCTTC
TRBJ2-1	-	TRBD2	TRBV5-4	CASSFTSGSSEQFF	TGTGCCAGCAGCTTTACTAGCGGGAGTAGTGAGCAGTTCTTC
TRBJ1-4	-	-	TRBV18	CASSPFEGANEKLFF	TGTGCCAGCTCACCATTCGAGGGTGCGAATGAAAAACTGTTTTTT
TRBJ2-1	-	TRBD2	TRBV6-6	CASSRIVWGGIYNEQFF	TGTGCCAGCAGTCGGATTGTATGGGGGGGAATCTACAATGAGCAGTTCTTC
TRBJ2-1	-	TRBD2	TRBV27	CASSSSTSGRTYNEQFF	TGTGCCAGCAGTTCCTCCACTAGCGGGAGGACCTACAATGAGCAGTTCTTC
TRBJ2-1	-	TRBD1	TRBV27	CASSSPGQGGNEQFF	TGTGCCAGCAGTTCACCGGGACAGGGGGGTAATGAGCAGTTCTTC
TRBJ1-5	-	-	TRBV13	CASSIFGEGSRGPQHF	TGTGCCAGCAGCATCTTCGGGGAGGGTAGCCGAGGGCCCCAGCATTTT
TRBJ2-5	-	-	TRBV15	CATSRDSVASEETQYF	TGTGCCACCAGCAGAGATTCGGTGGCTAGCGAAGAGACCCAGTACTTC
TRBJ1-2	-	TRBD1	TRBV24-1	CATSDSAGGDGYTF	TGTGCCACCAGTGATTCGGCAGGGGGCGATGGCTACACCTTC
TRBJ2-4	-	-	TRBV19	CASSTGWVRDIQYF	TGTGCCAGTAGTACGGGATGGGTTAGAGACATTCAGTACTTC
TRBJ2-1	-	TRBD2	TRBV4-3	CASSQDLASGRVESSYNEQFF	TGCGCCAGCAGCCAAGATCTTGCTAGCGGGAGGGTAGAGAGCTCCTACAATGAGCAGTTCTTC
TRBJ2-1	-	TRBD2	TRBV4-3	CASSQDSFGGGSYNEQFF	TGCGCCAGCAGCCAAGATTCCTTCGGGGGAGGGTCTTACAATGAGCAGTTCTTC
TRBJ2-7	-	-	TRBV7-3	CASSLRPGASYEQYF	TGTGCCAGCAGCTTACGGCCAGGGGCCTCCTACGAGCAGTACTTC
TRBJ2-1	-	-	TRBV28	CASSLLFSSYNEQFF	TGTGCCAGCAGTTTACTTTTCAGCTCCTACAATGAGCAGTTCTTC
TRBJ2-3	-	TRBD2	TRBV11-3	CASSRGTSGVTDTQYF	TGTGCCAGCAGCCGTGGGACTAGCGGGGTCACAGATACGCAGTATTTT
TRBJ1-1	-	-	TRBV28	CASTPTVNTEAFF	TGTGCCAGCACCCCCACAGTGAACACTGAAGCTTTCTTT